Listed here are 5 T cell receptor beta chains from one sample, sequenced in a study of cytomegalovirus exposure and HLA in healthy donors. PCR primers comprised 60 Vbeta and 13 Jbeta primers. This table comes from immunoSEQ multiplex PCR, and its TCRdb copy is limited to in-frame clones, with some not included. The table lists about 200,000 clones. The sample consisted of PBMCs. Every receptor here comes from a girl aged 2 to 10 in good health and CMV-seropositive.

The rearrangement joins TRBV7-9 to TRBJ1-1; 8 bases fit TRBD1. J gave up 3 bases and V 10 bases, and 16 bases lay outside the gene matches. Germline V CDR1 and CDR2: SEHNR, FQNEAQ (reference sequence). This CDR3 is 16 amino acids long. The CDR3 region has the DNA TGTGCCATCAATACGTTAAGGACAGGGTGGGACACTGAAGCTTTCTTT. This gives the protein CAINTLRTGWDTEAFF.

This chain joins TRBV5-6 and TRBJ2-6; D is possibly TRBD2 (5 bases). Trimming left V 0 bases short and J 2 bases short, with 9 bases between. Per germline, CDR1 SGHDT and CDR2 YYEEEE. The CDR3 runs to 16 residues. The CDR3 DNA sequence: TGTGCCAGCAGCTTGGAACGGGGTGCTGGGGCCAACGTCCTGACTTTC. This gives the protein CASSLERGAGANVLTF. The variable domain in full, with the rest retrieved from reference TRBV5-6 and TRBJ2-6, is DAGVTQSPTHLIKTRGQQVTLRCSPKSGHDTVSWYQQALGQGPQFIFQYYEEEERQRGNFPDRFSGHQFPNYSSELNVNALLLGDSALYLCASSLERGAGANVLTFGAGSRLTVL.

The V and J genes are TRBV5-1 and TRBJ2-7; 7 bases match TRBD2. Losses at the gene ends were 3 bases for V and 4 bases for J; bases not matched to a gene: 7. The CDR3 is 14 residues long. Germline CDR1 SGHRS, CDR2 YFSETQ. The CDR3 DNA reads as TGCGCCAGCAGCTCCAAAGCGGGACTATACGAGCAGTACTTC. Amino acids: CASSSKAGLYEQYF.

The genes are TRBV27 and TRBJ2-1; D is unresolved. This CDR3 has 13 amino acids. Looked up from germline, CDR1 is MNHEY and CDR2 is SMNVEV (reference sequence). V shed 3 bases and J shed 14 bases, with 17 bases lying between them. CDR3 DNA sequence: TGTGCCAGCAGTTTTGGGTTAGCCACGATGAAGTTCTTC. It specifies CASSFGLATMKFF.

The chain joins TRBV19 to TRBJ1-4; TRBD1 matches 7 bases. V shed 4 bases and J 5 bases; nucleotides not matched to a gene: 10. The CDR3 spans 16 residues. The V gene's germline CDR1 is LNHDA and CDR2 SQIVND (reference sequence). The CDR3 reads CASSTLDRVPNEKLFF. The CDR3 nucleotides are TGTGCCAGTAGTACCCTCGACAGGGTCCCAAATGAAAAACTGTTTTTT.